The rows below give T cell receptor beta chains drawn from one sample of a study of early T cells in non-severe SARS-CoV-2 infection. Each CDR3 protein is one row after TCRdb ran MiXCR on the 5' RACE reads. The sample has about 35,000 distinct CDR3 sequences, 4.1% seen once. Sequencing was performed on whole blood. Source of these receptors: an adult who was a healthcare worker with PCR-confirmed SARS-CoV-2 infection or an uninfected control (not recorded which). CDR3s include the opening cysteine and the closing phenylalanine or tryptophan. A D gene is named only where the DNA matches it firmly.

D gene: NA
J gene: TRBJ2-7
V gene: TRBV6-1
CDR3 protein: CASSDRRGGRDYEQYF

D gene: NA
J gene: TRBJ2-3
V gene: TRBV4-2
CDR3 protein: CASSQVIGGADTQYF

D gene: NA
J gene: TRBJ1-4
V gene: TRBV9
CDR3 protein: CASSVGWGRATNEKLFF

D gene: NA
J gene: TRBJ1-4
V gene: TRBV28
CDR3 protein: CASSSARRGDEKLFF

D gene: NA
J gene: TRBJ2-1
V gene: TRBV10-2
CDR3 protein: CASTPGTGPRQIWMNYNEQFF

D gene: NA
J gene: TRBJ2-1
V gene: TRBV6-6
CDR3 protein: CASSLSGSSPRSYNEQFF

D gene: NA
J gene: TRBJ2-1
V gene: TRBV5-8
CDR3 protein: CASSLVVGNGEQFF

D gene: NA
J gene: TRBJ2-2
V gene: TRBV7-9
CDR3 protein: CASSLAGELFF

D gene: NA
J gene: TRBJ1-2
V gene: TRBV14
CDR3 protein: CASSLYRVPGGYTF

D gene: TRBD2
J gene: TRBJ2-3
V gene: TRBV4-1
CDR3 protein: CASSQAGGTSEGTQYF

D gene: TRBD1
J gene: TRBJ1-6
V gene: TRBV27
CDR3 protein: CASSPVHRGANSPLHF

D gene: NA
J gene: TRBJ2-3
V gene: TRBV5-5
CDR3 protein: CASSPGIGGDTQYF